A selection of T cell receptor beta chains follows, all from one sample in a study of persistence of HIV-infected CD4 T cells. These receptors' antigens are unknown. The repertoire was sequenced with immunoSEQ multiplex PCR; TCRdb's copy has only in-frame clones and lacks some. The sample holds fewer than 45,000 clones, approximately 90% seen once. The sample here was CD4+ T cells sorted from PBMCs after roughly 19-hour stimulation, taken from a patient who received antiretroviral therapy. The receptor source for this set is an adult woman with HIV who was CMV-seropositive. CDR3s leave out the opening cysteine and the closing phenylalanine or tryptophan.

>TRBJ2-1|TRBV2
ASSRYRDGSYNEQF
>TRBJ1-2|TRBV6-6
ASRRRDRDYGYT
>TRBJ2-6|TRBV27
ASSLSFVRDGVSSGANVLT
>TRBJ1-1|TRBV6-6
ASSYGGPEAF
>TRBJ1-1|TRBV5-1
ASSSLGQGRTEAF
>TRBJ1-2|TRBV5-1
ASSLTEPNYGYT
>TRBJ1-4|TRBV5-1
ASSDRQGGEKLF
>TRBJ2-3|TRBV25-1
ASSEPQGRRTDTQY
>TRBJ1-1|TRBV5-1
ASSLNTEAF
>TRBJ2-1|TRBV7-3
ASSYRGSYNEQF